The sequence of this T cell receptor (beta chain) was determined in a study of cytomegalovirus exposure and HLA in healthy donors. CDR3 length: 14 amino acids. Trimming removed 6 bases from V and 4 bases from J; junction bases left unmatched: 6. Germline V gives CDR1 KGHSH, CDR2 LQKENI. Turning to this clone: What it binds is unknown.

The donors gave bone marrow, and they were healthy. Overall study results and limits: Roughly even sequencing depth across donors was the assumption behind the presence/absence analyses. Cytomegalovirus status was reportedly diagnosed by the classifier with high sensitivity and specificity. HLA alleles showed associations with 16,951 TCR beta sequences in a later analysis, at a 0.05 false discovery rate.

The PCR contained 60 Vbeta and 13 Jbeta primers. Libraries were prepared by immunoSEQ multiplex PCR; TCRdb keeps only in-frame clonotypes and omits some of them. Among approximately 170,000 clones listed, roughly three quarters were seen once. The sequencing input was PBMCs. This sequence joins TRBV18 and TRBJ2-3, with TRBD2 matching over 8 bases. The clonotype was recovered from a woman in her thirties or forties in good health and CMV-seropositive. CDR3 nucleotide sequence: TGTGCCAGCTCCCCCCTGCGGGGGGCAGATACGCAGTATTTT. Residues: CASSPLRGADTQYF.